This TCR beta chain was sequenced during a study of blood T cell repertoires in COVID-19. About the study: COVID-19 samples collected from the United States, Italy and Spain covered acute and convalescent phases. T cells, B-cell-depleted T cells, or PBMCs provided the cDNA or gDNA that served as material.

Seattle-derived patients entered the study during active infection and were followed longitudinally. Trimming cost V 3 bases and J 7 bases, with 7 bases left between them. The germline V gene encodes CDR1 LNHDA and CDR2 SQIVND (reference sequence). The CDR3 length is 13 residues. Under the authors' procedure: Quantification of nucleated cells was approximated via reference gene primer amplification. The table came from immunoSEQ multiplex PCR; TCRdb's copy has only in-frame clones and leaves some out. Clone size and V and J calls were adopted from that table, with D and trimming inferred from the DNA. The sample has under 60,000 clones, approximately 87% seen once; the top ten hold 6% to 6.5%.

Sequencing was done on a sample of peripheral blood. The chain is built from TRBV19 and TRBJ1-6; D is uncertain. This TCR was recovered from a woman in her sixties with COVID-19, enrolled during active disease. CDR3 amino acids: CASSIVVNSPLHF. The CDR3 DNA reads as TGTGCCAGTAGTATCGTCGTAAATTCACCCCTCCACTTT.